This is a list of T cell receptor beta chains from one sample in a study of shared clonotypes between healthy human individuals. TCRdb's table, derived via immunoSEQ multiplex PCR, lists solely in-frame clones and lacks some. Of some 480,000 clones listed, around three quarters are singletons. Sequencing was carried out using PBMCs. These receptors all come from a middle-aged woman in good health. Some clones in this sample may be carry-over from other donors' samples. Both conserved end residues are part of each CDR3. The D gene is left open where the match is weak. Clone size, where shown, is once, few, many, or a class for clones that have expanded.

J gene,clone size,D gene,V gene,CDR3 DNA,CDR3 protein
TRBJ2-1,-,-,TRBV2,TGTGCCAGCAGTGACAGGGGGGTCCGGCAGTTCTTC,CASSDRGVRQFF
TRBJ2-1,-,TRBD2,TRBV6-4,TGTGCCAGCAGTGATGGGGACGAAACGGGAGTGGGGGGGGTTGACAATGAGCAGTTCTTC,CASSDGDETGVGGVDNEQFF
TRBJ1-5,-,-,TRBV2,TGTGCCAGCAGTGAAGCGGGTCTTCAGCCCCAGCATTTT,CASSEAGLQPQHF
TRBJ2-1,-,TRBD2,TRBV7-6,TGTGCCAGCAGCTTAGCTATACTAGCGGGCTCTAAGTTCTTC,CASSLAILAGSKFF
TRBJ2-1,-,-,TRBV20-1,TGCAGTGCTAGTAGCTTCCATGAGCAGTTCTTC,CSASSFHEQFF
TRBJ2-7,-,-,TRBV19,TGTGCCAGTTCGGAAAGTGGCTACGAGCAGTACTTC,CASSESGYEQYF
TRBJ1-5,-,-,TRBV15,TGTGCCACCAGCAGAGATGTCCCCGGGACCTTGGATGGCAATCAGCCCCAGCATTTT,CATSRDVPGTLDGNQPQHF
TRBJ1-5,-,-,TRBV6-1,TGTGCCAGCAGGTGGGGGGATATGGATCAGCCCCAGCATTTT,CASRWGDMDQPQHF
TRBJ2-6,-,-,TRBV4-2,TGTGCCAGCAGCCAAGAAGCTTCCGGGGCCAACGTCCTGACTTTC,CASSQEASGANVLTF
TRBJ2-1,-,TRBD2,TRBV28,TGTGCCAGCAGTTTACTTAGCGGGAGGTCATTCAATGAGCAGTTCTTC,CASSLLSGRSFNEQFF
TRBJ2-2,-,-,TRBV10-2,TGCGCCTTATCCGTGGCCAGGAACACCGGGGAGCTGTTTTTT,CALSVARNTGELFF
TRBJ2-7,-,-,TRBV11-2,TGTGCCAGCAGCTTAAACAGATATGACTACGAGCAGTACTTC,CASSLNRYDYEQYF
TRBJ1-1,-,-,TRBV29-1,TGCAGCGTTGCCTCGCAGGGGAACACTGAAGCTTTCTTT,CSVASQGNTEAFF
TRBJ2-2,once,-,TRBV7-2,TGTGCCAGCAGCTTTGGGGGAGCGGGCACCGGGGAGCTGTTTTTT,CASSFGGAGTGELFF
TRBJ2-7,-,-,TRBV15,TGTGCCACCAGCAGAGATCTGGGGACCCGCTTCTACGAGCAGTACTTC,CATSRDLGTRFYEQYF
TRBJ2-5,-,-,TRBV9,TGTGCCAGCAGCGTCGTCGTGGAGACATCAAGCGGGGAGACCCAGTACTTC,CASSVVVETSSGETQYF
TRBJ1-1,-,TRBD1,TRBV27,TGTGCCAGCAGTTCCTCCCGGGGACAGGGAAGGTCTGAAGCTTTCTTT,CASSSSRGQGRSEAFF
TRBJ1-1,-,-,TRBV28,TGTGCCAGCAGTGTACACCAGTCCGCCGCCACTGAAGCTTTCTTT,CASSVHQSAATEAFF
TRBJ2-7,-,TRBD2,TRBV2,TGTGCCAGCAGTGATGCGGGGGGACTCTACGAGCAGTACTTC,CASSDAGGLYEQYF
TRBJ2-3,once,-,TRBV5-4,TGTGCCAGCAGCCAAACCGCGGGTAGCACAGATACGCAGTATTTT,CASSQTAGSTDTQYF
TRBJ1-4,few,-,TRBV21-1,TGTGCCAGCAGCAAAGGTGGGGGGCTCAGAGCAACTAATGAAAAACTGTTTTTT,CASSKGGGLRATNEKLFF
TRBJ2-6,-,TRBD1,TRBV5-1,TGCGCCAGCGGGACAGGGGGCATCACTGGGGCCAACGTCCTGACTTTC,CASGTGGITGANVLTF
TRBJ1-5,-,-,TRBV5-1,TGCGCCAGCAGCCGTGGGGGGTTAGGCAATCAGCCCCAGCATTTT,CASSRGGLGNQPQHF
TRBJ2-1,-,-,TRBV10-2,TGCGCCAGCAGTGAGAGGAGCTCCTACAATGAGCAGTTCTTC,CASSERSSYNEQFF
TRBJ1-1,-,TRBD1,TRBV11-1,TGTGCCAGCAGCTTAGGAGGGGGCGCCTATACTGAAGCTTTCTTT,CASSLGGGAYTEAFF
TRBJ2-1,once,-,TRBV4-1,TGCGCCAGCAGCCATAATCTAAGACCGCTATCCTACAATGAGCAGTTCTTC,CASSHNLRPLSYNEQFF
TRBJ2-3,-,TRBD2,TRBV10-1,TGCGCCAGCAGTGGCCCCCTGGGGCGGCGAGCGGGAGGGGCAGATACGCAGTATTTT,CASSGPLGRRAGGADTQYF
TRBJ1-1,-,-,TRBV28,TGTGCCAGCAGTTTTGGTAGAAGAATTCCCGCTTTCTTT,CASSFGRRIPAFF
TRBJ2-7,-,TRBD1,TRBV27,TGTGCCAGCAGTTTATTCGGGGTGACAGGGAGCTACGAGCAGTACTTC,CASSLFGVTGSYEQYF
TRBJ2-5,-,TRBD2,TRBV5-1,TGCGCCAGCAGCTCGGGACTAATCTCAGAGACCCAGTACTTC,CASSSGLISETQYF
TRBJ2-2,-,TRBD2,TRBV6-4,TGTGCCAGCAGTGAGGGTAGCGGGAGTACCGGGGAGCTGTTTTTT,CASSEGSGSTGELFF
TRBJ2-3,-,-,TRBV2,TGTGCCAGCGGTTCCCGGGATACGCAGTATTTT,CASGSRDTQYF
TRBJ2-1,-,-,TRBV11-2,TGTGCCAGCAGCTTATTTGGACCCACCCGAACGGAGCAGTTCTTC,CASSLFGPTRTEQFF
TRBJ2-7,many,TRBD2,TRBV9,TGTGCCAGCAGCGTAGCCAGCGGGAGTGCCTACGAGCAGTACTTC,CASSVASGSAYEQYF
TRBJ2-7,-,-,TRBV28,TGTGCCAGCAGTTCCCACGGGCTAGCCTCCTACGAGCAGTACTTC,CASSSHGLASYEQYF
TRBJ1-3,-,-,TRBV7-9,TGTGCCAGCAGCTTACCCGACAGCTCTGGAAACACCATATATTTT,CASSLPDSSGNTIYF